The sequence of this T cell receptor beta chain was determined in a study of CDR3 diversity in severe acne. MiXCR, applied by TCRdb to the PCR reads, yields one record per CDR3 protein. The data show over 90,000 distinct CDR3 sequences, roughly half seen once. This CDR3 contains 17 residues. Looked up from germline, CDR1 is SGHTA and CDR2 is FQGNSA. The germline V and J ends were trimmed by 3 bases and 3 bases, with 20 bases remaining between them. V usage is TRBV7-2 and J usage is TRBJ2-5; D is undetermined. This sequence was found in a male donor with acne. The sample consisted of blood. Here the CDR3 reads CASSFQKHAESKETQYF. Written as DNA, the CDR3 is TGTGCCAGCAGCTTTCAAAAGCACGCCGAGTCTAAAGAGACCCAGTACTTC.